A single sample gave rise to the 29 T cell receptor beta chains below, sequenced in a study of glioma-infiltrating T cells after dendritic cell vaccination. Sequencing used immunoSEQ multiplex PCR; TCRdb keeps in-frame clones, though not all of them. Here the sample spans 50,000 to 80,000 clones, roughly four fifths being singletons. The specimen was blood, collected before dendritic cell vaccination. The receptors were gathered from a human donor with glioblastoma.

The genes are TRBV9 and TRBJ2-2; 8 positions match TRBD2. From germline, CDR1 is SGDLS and CDR2 YYNGEE. CDR3 size: 16 residues. V was pared by 0 bases and J by 1 base, with 2 bases of the junction left unmatched. Written as DNA, the CDR3 is TGTGCCAGCAGCGTAGCGGCGGGGGGGAACACCGGGGAGCTGTTTTTT. It specifies CASSVAAGGNTGELFF.

V is TRBV2 and J is TRBJ1-2; a possible D gene is TRBD1 (5 bases). CDR1 is SNHLY, CDR2 FYNNEI, per germline. V dropped 6 bases and J dropped 6 bases, with 17 bases sitting between them. The CDR3 is 14 residues long. CDR3: CASSREAAGDGYTF. CDR3 in DNA: TGTGCCAGCAGCAGGGAAGCTGCGGGAGATGGCTACACCTTC.

V is TRBV5-1 and J is TRBJ2-2; 8 positions agree with TRBD1. This CDR3 has 16 amino acids. CDR1 and CDR2 from the germline V gene are SGHRS and YFSETQ. V gave up 3 bases and J gave up 5 bases; unmatched junction bases: 9. The CDR3, as DNA: TGCGCCAGCAGCTCTAGGGACAGGCGCCTTACCGGGGAGCTGTTTTTT. This encodes CASSSRDRRLTGELFF.

The chain carries TRBV28 and TRBJ2-6, with D possibly TRBD1 on 7 matching bases. The germline CDR1 and CDR2 sequences are MDHEN and SYDVKM. The CDR3 contains 16 residues. Trimming took off 4 bases at V and 0 bases at J, with 10 bases between the two ends. The CDR3 DNA is TGTGCCAGCAGTTATCAGGGGGGCTCTGGGGCCAACGTCCTGACTTTC. Protein product: CASSYQGGSGANVLTF. Full variable domain (remainder filled in from reference TRBV28 and TRBJ2-6): DVKVTQSSRYLVKRTGEKVFLECVQDMDHENMFWYRQDPGLGLRLIYFSYDVKMKEKGDIPEGYSVSREKKERFSLILESASTNQTSMYLCASSYQGGSGANVLTFGAGSRLTVL.

The CDR3 DNA follows: TGTGCCAGCAGCCAAGGAAAAACAGCGAACACCGGGGAGCTGTTTTTT. Amino acid sequence: CASSQGKTANTGELFF. The chain links TRBV4-2 to TRBJ2-2; D unclear. Germline loops: CDR1 LGHNA, CDR2 YNFKEQ. V lost 1 base, J lost 0 bases, and 9 bases lay in between. This CDR3 has 16 amino acids.

This sequence joins TRBV5-1 and TRBJ2-7; 13 bases align to TRBD2. The V gene's germline CDR1 is SGHRS and CDR2 YFSETQ. The trim removed 2 bases at V and 4 bases at J, leaving 9 bases unmatched. CDR3 length: 17 residues. In DNA, the CDR3 is TGCGCCAGCAGCTTTACTAGCGGGGGGGCCGGGGTTTACGAGCAGTACTTC. It specifies CASSFTSGGAGVYEQYF.

This chain joins TRBV9 and TRBJ1-1; TRBD1 is a possible D gene (5 bases). The CDR3 consists of 17 residues. Germline CDR1 is SGDLS and CDR2 is YYNGEE. Trimming removed 0 bases from V and 2 bases from J, with 17 bases in between. CDR3 protein: CASSVAGGTLKNTEAFF. The DNA for the CDR3 is TGTGCCAGCAGCGTAGCGGGGGGGACTCTAAAAAACACTGAAGCTTTCTTT.

This clone has just one count. The CDR3 sequence is CASSELGTGQPQHF. The DNA of the CDR3 is TGCGCCAGCAGTGAGTTGGGGACAGGGCAGCCCCAGCATTTT. The chain employs TRBV10-2 and TRBJ1-5, with 9 bases identical to TRBD1. Trimming took 1 base from V and 7 from J; bases not matched to a gene: 2. The CDR3 is made up of 14 amino acids. Germline V gives CDR1 WSHSY, CDR2 SAAADI.

The rearrangement links TRBV5-8 to TRBJ1-5; 7 positions agree with TRBD1. Germline V gene sequence: CDR1 SGHTS, CDR2 YDEGEE. Unmatched junction bases numbered 3, after V lost 3 bases and J lost 3 bases. The CDR3 is 14 amino acids. The CDR3 sequence is CASSSGQYNQPQHF. In nucleotides, the CDR3 is TGTGCCAGCAGCTCGGGACAGTACAATCAGCCCCAGCATTTT.

The CDR3 is CASSPRGWQGGSISTDTQYF. The CDR3 DNA reads as TGTGCCAGCAGCCCCAGGGGGTGGCAGGGTGGGAGTATTAGCACAGATACGCAGTATTTT. The V and J genes are TRBV5-4 and TRBJ2-3, with TRBD1 matching 7 bases. Germline V gene data show CDR1 as SGHNT and CDR2 as YYREEE (reference sequence). The CDR3 length is 20 residues. Germline trimming cut 4 bases from V and 0 bases from J; bases unmatched to any gene: 20.

This clone occurred a few times. This rearrangement joins TRBV4-1 to TRBJ1-4; tentative D call: TRBD1 (6 bases). The V gene lost 1 base and the J gene lost 8 bases, with 14 bases spanning the gap. Germline CDR1 reads MGHRA; CDR2 reads YSYEKL. The CDR3 sequence is 15 residues long. The CDR3 DNA reads as TGCGCCAGCAGCCAAGGGCCGGCAGGGGACGAAAAACTGTTTTTT. Translating gives CASSQGPAGDEKLFF.

The chain has TRBV7-9 and TRBJ2-5, with TRBD2 identical over 10 bases. With the DNA end fitting TRBJ2-7 better, the J assignment may be wrong. There are 15 residues in the CDR3. Germline CDR1 SEHNR, CDR2 FQNEAQ (reference sequence). CDR3 coding DNA: TGTGCCAGCAGCTCGACTAGCGGGTTTCACTACGAGCAGTACTTC. Its protein is CASSSTSGFHYEQYF.

V gene TRBV5-1 combines with J gene TRBJ2-5; TRBD2 matches 7 bases. This CDR3 spans 16 amino acids. Germline CDR1 SGHRS, CDR2 YFSETQ. Unmatched junction bases numbered 7, after V lost 0 bases and J lost 2 bases. Written as DNA, the CDR3 is TGCGCCAGCAGCTTGGAGGGCGGGAGCTTTCAAGAGACCCAGTACTTC. Translation: CASSLEGGSFQETQYF.

The chain couples TRBV6-6 to TRBJ2-7; D might be TRBD1 (6 bases). This CDR3 is 14 amino acids long. Germline V gene data show CDR1 as MNHNY and CDR2 as SVGAGI (reference sequence). The V and J ends lost 1 base and 5 bases respectively, with 12 bases between them. The CDR3 is CASSYLVGANEQYF. The CDR3 nucleotides are TGTGCCAGCAGTTACTTAGTGGGGGCCAACGAGCAGTACTTC.

This clone was seen a single time. This chain links TRBV18 with TRBJ2-3; tentatively, D is TRBD2 (5 bases). Germline values: CDR1 KGHSH, CDR2 LQKENI. Trimming cost V 1 base and J 4 bases, with 15 bases left between them. This CDR3 has 16 residues. The chain's CDR3 is CASSPQRLRVADTQYF. The CDR3 coding sequence is TGTGCCAGCTCACCACAGAGGTTGCGGGTTGCAGATACGCAGTATTTT.

The rearrangement links TRBV10-2 to TRBJ2-1, with D perhaps matching TRBD1 (5 bases). The ends were cut back, 3 bases at V and 8 bases at J, with 17 bases in the middle. CDR3 length equals 15 residues. CDR1 and CDR2 from the germline V gene are WSHSY and SAAADI. CDR3 sequence reads: CASSDKQTDRDEQFF. In DNA form, the CDR3 reads TGCGCCAGCAGTGACAAACAGACAGATAGGGATGAGCAGTTCTTC.

This chain uses TRBV29-1 with TRBJ1-4; TRBD1 matches at 7 bases. CDR3 length equals 13 residues. Losses at the gene ends were 7 bases for V and 8 bases for J; bases not matched to a gene: 10. Per the germline V gene, CDR1 is SQVTM and CDR2 is ANQGSEA. CDR3 DNA sequence: TGCAGCGCTATGACAGGGAGGCAGGAAAAACTGTTTTTT. Residues: CSAMTGRQEKLFF.

The CDR3 sequence: CASSYKGRNTEAFF. In nucleotides, the CDR3 is TGTGCCAGCAGTTACAAGGGGCGGAACACTGAAGCTTTCTTT. This chain joins TRBV6-6 and TRBJ1-1, with D possibly matching TRBD1 (5 bases). V lost 2 bases and J lost 1, with 8 bases in between. The CDR3 loop spans 14 amino acids. The germline V gene has CDR1 MNHNY and CDR2 SVGAGI (reference sequence).

The V and J genes are TRBV6-5 and TRBJ1-2; D unclear. The CDR3 sequence is 14 residues long. Germline-derived CDR1 and CDR2 are MNHEY and SVGAGI. V gave up 6 bases and J gave up 8 bases, with 19 bases separating them. In nucleotides, the CDR3 is TGTGCCAGCAGGGGAATGGGTTTCGGGGAGGGCTACACCTTC. Protein product: CASRGMGFGEGYTF.

V gene TRBV10-3 combines with J gene TRBJ2-7, with TRBD2 matching 14 bases. CDR3 length: 14 amino acids. CDR1 and CDR2 from the germline V gene are ENHRY and SYGVKD. The junction had 5 bases not matched to a gene; V was cut back by 7 bases and J by 6 bases. CDR3 DNA sequence: TGTGCCATCAAAGTCGGGACTAGCGGGGGCGAGCAGTACTTC. Protein sequence: CAIKVGTSGGEQYF.

As DNA, the CDR3 is TGTGCCAGTAGTAGGGACAGGGAGAGCTCCTACGAGCAGTACTTC. It yields the protein CASSRDRESSYEQYF. The V call is TRBV19, the J call TRBJ2-7; 9 bases align to TRBD1. This CDR3 is built from 15 residues. V shed 4 bases, J shed 0 bases, and the junction held 4 bases outside the gene matches. Germline CDR1 and CDR2: LNHDA and SQIVND (reference sequence).

This chain links TRBV2 with TRBJ1-2; D perhaps matches TRBD1 (5 bases). CDR3 length: 13 residues. Germline CDR1 SNHLY, CDR2 FYNNEI. Trimming pared 6 bases from V and 4 bases from J, leaving 12 bases between. DNA of the CDR3: TGTGCCAGCAGAACCTCACAGGTCTATGGCTACACCTTC. Translated, it gives CASRTSQVYGYTF.

The rearrangement uses TRBV5-6 and TRBJ2-3; 11 positions agree with TRBD2. V lost 2 bases, J lost 4 bases, and 9 bases stayed unmatched. The CDR3 consists of 17 residues. CDR1 and CDR2 (germline): SGHDT, YYEEEE. CDR3 sequence (DNA): TGTGCCAGCAGCTTTGAGCTAGCGGGGGGATCGGCAGATACGCAGTATTTT. Amino acid sequence: CASSFELAGGSADTQYF.

The chain employs TRBV28 and TRBJ1-5, with 7 bases identical to TRBD1. Germline assignment: CDR1 MDHEN and CDR2 SYDVKM. This CDR3 has 18 residues. After removal of 6 bases from V and 5 bases from J, the junction contained 19 bases not matched to a gene. CDR3: CASRELRVSLQGDQPQHF. The CDR3 bases are TGTGCCAGCAGGGAGCTCAGGGTATCCCTTCAGGGGGATCAGCCCCAGCATTTT.

This clone appeared a few times. The CDR3 sequence is CASRLLRGAYNEQFF. As DNA, the CDR3 is TGTGCCAGTAGACTCCTGCGGGGGGCCTACAATGAGCAGTTCTTC. The chain joins TRBV19 to TRBJ2-1, with 8 bases aligning to TRBD2. V lost 6 bases to trimming and J lost 2 bases; unmatched junction nucleotides: 6. CDR1 is LNHDA, CDR2 SQIVND, per germline (reference sequence). CDR3 length: 15 amino acids.

J is TRBJ1-6 and V is TRBV4-2, with a weak D call TRBD1 (6 bases). Trimming took 2 bases from V and 0 from J, leaving 8 bases between them. Germline V gene data show CDR1 as LGHNA and CDR2 as YNFKEQ. This CDR3 is built from 16 residues. This CDR3 is CASSQQGSSYNSPLHF. CDR3 coding DNA: TGTGCCAGCAGCCAACAGGGGAGCTCCTATAATTCACCCCTCCACTTT.

The chain joins TRBV30 to TRBJ2-6, with D uncertain. CDR1 and CDR2 (germline): GTSNPN, SVGIG (reference sequence). The CDR3 consists of 16 residues. The V gene lost 2 bases and the J gene lost 0 bases, with 11 bases spanning the gap. In DNA form, the CDR3 reads TGTGCCTGGAGTACCCTCCCCGGCTCTGGGGCCAACGTCCTGACTTTC. Translated: CAWSTLPGSGANVLTF.

The chain links TRBV4-1 to TRBJ1-2, with D possibly TRBD1 on 6 matching bases. Germline V gives CDR1 MGHRA, CDR2 YSYEKL. The V and J ends lost 0 bases and 4 bases respectively, with 9 bases between them. The CDR3 runs to 14 residues. The DNA for the CDR3 is TGCGCCAGCAGCCAAGAGGAAGGGGGCTATGGCTACACCTTC. This encodes CASSQEEGGYGYTF.

This clone appeared a single time. The rearrangement joins TRBV10-3 to TRBJ2-1; TRBD2 aligns across 8 bases. The ends lost 5 bases at V and 7 bases at J; junction bases unmatched: 10. This CDR3 has 15 residues. CDR1 and CDR2 (germline): ENHRY, SYGVKD. CDR3 protein: CAISSLAGTTNEQFF. The CDR3 region has the DNA TGTGCCATCAGTTCCTTAGCGGGGACTACAAATGAGCAGTTCTTC.